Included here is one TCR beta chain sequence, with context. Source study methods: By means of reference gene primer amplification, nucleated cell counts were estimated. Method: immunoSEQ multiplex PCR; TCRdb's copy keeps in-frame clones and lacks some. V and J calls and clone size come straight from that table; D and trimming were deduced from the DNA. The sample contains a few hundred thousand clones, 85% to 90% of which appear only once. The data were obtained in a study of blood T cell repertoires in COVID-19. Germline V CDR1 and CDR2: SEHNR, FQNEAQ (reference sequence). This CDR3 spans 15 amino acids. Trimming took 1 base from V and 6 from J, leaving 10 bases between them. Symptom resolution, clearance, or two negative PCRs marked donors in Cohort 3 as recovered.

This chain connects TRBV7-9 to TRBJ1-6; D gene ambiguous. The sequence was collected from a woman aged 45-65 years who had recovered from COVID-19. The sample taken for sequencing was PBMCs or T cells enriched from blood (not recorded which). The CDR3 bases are TGTGCCAGCAGCTTAGGTTGGGCAGTTAATTCACCCCTCCACTTT. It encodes CASSLGWAVNSPLHF.